These 29 T cell receptor beta chains originate from one sample sequenced in a study of blood T cell repertoires in COVID-19. Repertoires were generated with immunoSEQ multiplex PCR, while TCRdb's copy carries only in-frame clones and drops some. The sample lists 60,000 to 85,000 clones, 80% to 90% occurring once. The sequencing input was peripheral blood. Receptor source: an older woman with acute or convalescent COVID-19.

The V call is TRBV11-1, the J call TRBJ1-1, with TRBD1 identical over 9 bases. The CDR3 totals 15 residues. From germline, CDR1 is SGHAT and CDR2 FQDESV (reference sequence). V trimming: 5 bases; J trimming: 6 bases; junction bases outside the gene matches: 10. The CDR3 bases are TGTGCCAGCAGCCCCCGGGACAGGGTAGACCCTGAAGCTTTCTTT. Its protein is CASSPRDRVDPEAFF.

As DNA, the CDR3 is TGTGCCAGCAGTACGACATGGACAGGGGACTATGGCTACACCTTC. It encodes CASSTTWTGDYGYTF. This chain connects TRBV6-2 or TRBV6-3 to TRBJ1-2, with 9 positions matching TRBD1. Per germline, CDR1 MNHEY and CDR2 SVGEGT. The length of the CDR3 is 15 residues. Trimming took 5 bases from V and 3 from J; bases not matched to a gene: 7.

V and J are TRBV30 and TRBJ2-7; 8 bases align to TRBD1. V lost 3 bases and J lost 2; bases outside the gene matches: 12. The CDR3 has 16 amino acids. Germline CDR1 GTSNPN, CDR2 SVGIG (reference sequence). CDR3 nucleotide sequence: TGTGCCTGGAGCACTTTCGGGACAGGTCAGACCTACGAGCAGTACTTC. Protein sequence: CAWSTFGTGQTYEQYF. Combining the CDR3 with reference TRBV30 and TRBJ2-7 gives the whole variable domain SQTIHQWPATLVQPVGSPLSLECTVEGTSNPNLYWYRQAAGRGLQLLFYSVGIGQISSEVPQNLSASRPQDRQFILSSKKLLLSDSGFYLCAWSTFGTGQTYEQYFGPGTRLTVT.

A few counts support this clone. This rearrangement joins TRBV7-2 to TRBJ2-7; no definite D call. V was trimmed by 5 bases and J by 0 bases, leaving 17 bases between them. Germline assignment: CDR1 SGHTA and CDR2 FQGNSA. The length of the CDR3 is 16 residues. CDR3 nucleotides: TGTGCCAGCAGCCTCCTTACTAAGGAGCGCTCCTACGAGCAGTACGTC. This encodes CASSLLTKERSYEQYV.

This chain joins TRBV3-1 (or the pseudogene TRBV3-2) and TRBJ2-1; maybe TRBD1 (5 bases). Germline CDR1 is LGHDT and CDR2 is YNNKEL (reference sequence). There are 16 residues in the CDR3. Trimming took off 0 bases at V and 10 bases at J, with 19 bases between the two ends. The CDR3 DNA reads as TGTGCCAGCAGCCAAGAGACTCAGGGCTTTTCAGGAGAGCAGTTCTTC. Amino acids: CASSQETQGFSGEQFF.

V usage is TRBV5-6 and J usage is TRBJ2-4; possible D gene TRBD2, 6 bases. There are 15 residues in the CDR3. Germline CDR1 reads SGHDT; CDR2 reads YYEEEE. Trimming cost V 3 bases and J 5 bases, with 15 bases left between them. CDR3 region: CASSSGGPKQNIQYF. DNA for the CDR3: TGTGCCAGCAGCTCCGGGGGTCCTAAACAAAACATTCAGTACTTC.

A note on this clone: It is likely a read error, because the conserved phenylalanine at the end of the CDR3 is missing. The limits of the CDR3 on the DNA are not certain, so only TCRdb's listed CDR3 is given. The CDR3 sequence: CASSTRQVSII. This chain connects TRBV9 to TRBJ1-2; TRBD1, as called in the table, went unchecked against the DNA. 11 amino acids form the CDR3, both terminal residues included. Germline loops: CDR1 SGDLS, CDR2 YYNGEE.

The CDR3 DNA is TGTGCCAGCAGTTTTGGGAGTAACACCGGGGAGCTGTTTTTT. It is translated as CASSFGSNTGELFF. The V call is TRBV27, the J call TRBJ2-2; D might be TRBD2 (5 bases). CDR1 is MNHEY and CDR2 is SMNVEV in the germline V gene (reference sequence). The CDR3 sequence is 14 residues long. Trimming took 3 bases from V and 2 from J, leaving 7 bases between them.

The chain has TRBV27 and TRBJ2-7; possible D gene TRBD2, 5 bases. V lost 7 bases and J 0 bases, leaving 16 bases between the germline ends. The CDR3 runs 15 residues. Per the germline V gene, CDR1 is MNHEY and CDR2 is SMNVEV (reference sequence). In DNA, the CDR3 is TGTGCCAGCACTACCTACGGGGAAAGCTCCTACGAGCAGTACTTC. Its protein product is CASTTYGESSYEQYF.

V gene TRBV6-1 combines with J gene TRBJ1-1; 7 bases align to TRBD1. The CDR3 has 15 residues. Germline assignment: CDR1 MNHNS and CDR2 SASEGT. Trimming took 1 base from V and 1 from J; bases not matched to a gene: 3. The CDR3 loop reads CASSEVDRANTEAFF. The CDR3 DNA follows: TGTGCCAGCAGTGAAGTCGACAGGGCGAACACTGAAGCTTTCTTT.

This rearrangement joins TRBV12-3 or TRBV12-4 to TRBJ1-2; 7 bases fit TRBD1. V was pared by 6 bases and J by 8 bases, with 9 bases of the junction left unmatched. The CDR3 has 13 residues. The CDR3 here is CASSLGQSWGYTF. Written as DNA, the CDR3 is TGTGCCAGCAGCCTGGGACAGTCCTGGGGCTACACCTTC.

This chain connects TRBV2 to TRBJ1-5, with D tentatively TRBD1 (6 bases). Germline CDR1 reads SNHLY; CDR2 reads FYNNEI. The CDR3 has 14 residues. V was trimmed by 5 bases and J by 4 bases, leaving 12 bases between them. Here the CDR3 DNA reads TGTGCCAGCAGTAGGGGGATTCTTAATCAGCCCCAGCATTTT. This translates into CASSRGILNQPQHF.

By sample share, this clone is medium-sized. The chain couples TRBV6-2 or TRBV6-3 to TRBJ1-5, with D perhaps matching TRBD1 (6 bases). Germline CDR1 is MNHEY and CDR2 is SVGEGT. V dropped 5 bases and J dropped 9 bases, with 8 bases sitting between them. This CDR3 comprises 11 residues. DNA for the CDR3: TGTGCCAGCAGTGGGGGCGGGCCCCAGCATTTT. Residues: CASSGGGPQHF.

Regarding this clone: The junction and the germline gene differ at one end; a read error may be behind it. The CDR3 loop is CASSVAGDPTNAFF. Written as DNA, the CDR3 is TGTGCCAGCAGCGTAGCAGGGGACCCCACTAACGCCTTCTTC. The chain recombines TRBV9 with TRBJ1-2, with D possibly being TRBD1 (6 bases). This CDR3 has 14 amino acids. Germline-derived CDR1 and CDR2 are SGDLS and YYNGEE.

In its sample, this clone was seen once. The chain links TRBV3-1 (or the pseudogene TRBV3-2) to TRBJ1-4; D is perhaps TRBD1 (6 bases). The CDR3 is 13 residues long. Germline-derived CDR1 and CDR2 are LGHDT and YNNKEL (reference sequence). V gave up 1 base and J gave up 7 bases, with 7 bases separating them. CDR3 in amino acids: CASSQGQVEKLFF. For the CDR3, the DNA is TGTGCCAGCAGCCAAGGACAGGTTGAAAAACTGTTTTTT.

The chain links TRBV5-6 to TRBJ1-2; 11 bases agree with TRBD1. The germline gives CDR1 SGHDT, CDR2 YYEEEE. The CDR3 has 14 amino acids. V lost 3 bases and J lost 8; bases outside the gene matches: 6. In DNA, the CDR3 is TGTGCCAGCAGCTCCGGACAGGGGGCCTTGGGCTACACCTTC. This gives the protein CASSSGQGALGYTF.

This chain uses TRBV11-1 with TRBJ2-5; possibly TRBD1 for D (6 bases). The CDR3 extends over 14 amino acids. Germline CDR1 is SGHAT and CDR2 is FQDESV (reference sequence). The germline V and J ends were trimmed by 5 bases and 5 bases, with 15 bases remaining between them. The CDR3 loop is CASSRATGTETQYF. The CDR3 DNA sequence: TGTGCCAGCAGCCGCGCTACAGGGACGGAGACCCAGTACTTC.

The chain is built from TRBV24-1 and TRBJ2-2; a weak D match, TRBD1 (6 bases). Between the trimmed V and J ends, which lost 3 bases and 5 bases, there was a span of 12 bases. Per the germline V gene, CDR1 is KGHDR and CDR2 is SFDVKD. The CDR3 loop spans 15 amino acids. The CDR3 DNA reads as TGTGCCACCAGTGATATTCCCAGGGGAACCGGGGAGCTGTTTTTT. This codes for CATSDIPRGTGELFF.

The chain employs TRBV11-2 and TRBJ2-7; D is perhaps TRBD2 (6 bases). V was trimmed by 5 bases and J by 6 bases, leaving 17 bases between them. The V gene's germline CDR1 is SGHAT and CDR2 FQNNGV. The CDR3 has 14 amino acids. The CDR3 DNA reads TGTGCCAGCAGCGGGTCCTCGGGCGGGGCCGAGCAGTACGTC. It is translated as CASSGSSGGAEQYV.

The genes are TRBV6-5 and TRBJ2-2; tentative D call: TRBD2 (5 bases). V was pared by 2 bases and J by 6 bases, with 10 bases between. The CDR3 runs 14 residues. CDR1 is MNHEY and CDR2 is SVGAGI in the germline V gene. CDR3 in amino acids: CASSYEGRAGELFF. The CDR3 DNA is TGTGCCAGCAGTTACGAGGGTAGGGCCGGGGAGCTGTTTTTT.

The V gene is TRBV9, the J gene TRBJ1-2; no clear D gene. Germline V gene sequence: CDR1 SGDLS, CDR2 YYNGEE. CDR3 length: 14 residues. Trimming left V 6 bases short and J 0 bases short, with 12 bases between. The CDR3 DNA reads as TGTGCCAGCAATCGGGGAGGGACTAACTATGGCTACACCTTC. Its translation: CASNRGGTNYGYTF.

This rearrangement joins TRBV30 to TRBJ1-5; 7 nucleotides agree with TRBD1. The trim removed 2 bases at V and 3 bases at J, leaving 1 base unmatched. From germline, CDR1 is GTSNPN and CDR2 SVGIG (reference sequence). This CDR3 has 13 residues. The CDR3 bases are TGTGCCTGGAGTACAGGGGACAATCAGCCCCAGCATTTT. Protein product: CAWSTGDNQPQHF. Combining the CDR3 with reference TRBV30 and TRBJ1-5 gives the whole variable domain SQTIHQWPATLVQPVGSPLSLECTVEGTSNPNLYWYRQAAGRGLQLLFYSVGIGQISSEVPQNLSASRPQDRQFILSSKKLLLSDSGFYLCAWSTGDNQPQHFGDGTRLSIL.

This chain's CDR3 is CAWSVGGQGAGTDTQYF. The CDR3 DNA is TGTGCCTGGAGTGTAGGTGGACAGGGGGCGGGCACAGATACGCAGTATTTT. V and J are TRBV30 and TRBJ2-3; 11 nucleotides align to TRBD1. Germline values: CDR1 GTSNPN, CDR2 SVGIG (reference sequence). The CDR3 has 17 amino acids. J was trimmed by 1 base and V by 0 bases; bases with no gene match: 6.

The genes are TRBV5-6 and TRBJ2-1, with 9 bases aligning to TRBD1. Germline CDR1 SGHDT, CDR2 YYEEEE. The V segment lost 6 bases and the J segment 7 bases; nucleotides outside the gene matches: 8. This CDR3 is 14 amino acids long. The CDR3 loop is CASTDTGTGNEQFF. Here the CDR3 DNA reads TGTGCCAGCACGGACACGGGGACAGGGAATGAGCAGTTCTTC.

The chain is built from TRBV4-3 and TRBJ2-3; 8 bases are a match to TRBD2. Germline V lookup: CDR1 LGHNA, CDR2 YSLEER. V lost 1 base, J lost 2 bases, and 8 bases stayed unmatched. The CDR3 is 17 residues long. CDR3 loop: CASSQGLAGGYTDTQYF. The CDR3 DNA is TGCGCCAGCAGCCAAGGCCTAGCGGGCGGATACACAGATACGCAGTATTTT.

The rearrangement joins TRBV5-1 to TRBJ1-1; a weak D match, TRBD1 (5 bases). The CDR3 length is 14 residues. Trimming left V 3 bases short and J 1 base short, with 10 bases between. Germline-derived CDR1 and CDR2 are SGHRS and YFSETQ. CDR3 amino acids: CASSWGGRNTEAFF. CDR3 sequence (DNA): TGCGCCAGCAGCTGGGGCGGGAGGAACACTGAAGCTTTCTTT.

This clone was seen a single time. This rearrangement joins TRBV9 to TRBJ2-1; TRBD1 aligns across 10 bases. Germline assignment: CDR1 SGDLS and CDR2 YYNGEE. The CDR3 totals 16 residues. With 0 bases clipped from V and 10 bases from J, the junction kept 10 bases outside the gene matches. CDR3 residues: CASSVARGQGLGEQFF. The DNA for the CDR3 is TGTGCCAGCAGCGTAGCCAGGGGACAGGGGCTTGGGGAGCAGTTCTTC.

CDR3 protein: CASSARGPPGSYNEQFF. The DNA for the CDR3 is TGTGCCAGCAGTGCCAGGGGGCCCCCAGGGTCCTACAATGAGCAGTTCTTC. This chain uses TRBV6-1 with TRBJ2-1, with 8 bases that match TRBD1. Trimming at V came to 4 bases and at J to 1 base, leaving 9 bases not matched to a gene. Germline CDR1 reads MNHNS; CDR2 reads SASEGT. This CDR3 contains 17 residues.

The sample holds one count of this clone. The V gene is TRBV10-3, the J gene TRBJ2-7; 9 nucleotides align to TRBD2. This CDR3 is 14 amino acids long. Germline V gene sequence: CDR1 ENHRY, CDR2 SYGVKD. V lost 4 bases, J lost 6 bases, and 7 bases stayed unmatched. In DNA, the CDR3 is TGTGCCATCAGTGGGGCGGGGGGGCCCGGCGAGCAGTACGTC. Translating gives CAISGAGGPGEQYV.